This TCR beta chain comes out of a study of CD8+ T cells in alopecia areata. Findings of the study overall: Researchers report lesional scalp, most notably alopecia totalis/universalis, outstripped normal scalp in clonality.

About this clone itself: The antigen is undetermined.

Once RNA had been extracted, it was reverse transcribed into cDNA to act as the sequencing template. TCRdb's table, derived via immunoSEQ multiplex PCR, lists solely in-frame clones and lacks some. The data show approximately 200,000 clones, 60% seen once. Described treatment: oral pan-JAK inhibitor, 5-10 mg twice daily. Lesional scalp tissue (obtained by punch biopsy) and peripheral blood were collected from alopecia areata patients. Trimming removed 6 bases from V and 6 bases from J, with 8 bases in between. This CDR3 is built from 12 residues. The germline V gene encodes CDR1 MNHEY and CDR2 SVGAGI.

The gene calls are TRBV6-5 and TRBJ2-2; D is ambiguous. The material sequenced was CD4+ T cells sorted from blood, taken at week 4, from a patient treated with tofacitinib. The origin of this receptor is a human donor with alopecia areata. The CDR3 loop is CASSRDPGELFF. The DNA of the CDR3 is TGTGCCAGCAGCCGTGATCCCGGGGAGCTGTTTTTT.